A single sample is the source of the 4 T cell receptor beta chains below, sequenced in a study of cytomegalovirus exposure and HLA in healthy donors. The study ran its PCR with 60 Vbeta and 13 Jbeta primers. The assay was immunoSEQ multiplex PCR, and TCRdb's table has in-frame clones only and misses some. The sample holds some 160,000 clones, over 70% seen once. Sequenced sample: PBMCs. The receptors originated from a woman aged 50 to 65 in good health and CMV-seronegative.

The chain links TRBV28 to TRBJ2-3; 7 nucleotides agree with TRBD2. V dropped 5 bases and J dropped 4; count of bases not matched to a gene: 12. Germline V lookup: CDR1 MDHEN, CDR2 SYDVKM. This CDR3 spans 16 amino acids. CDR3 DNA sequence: TGTGCCAGCAGTATTCGGACTAGAGTGGCGGCAGATACGCAGTATTTT. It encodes CASSIRTRVAADTQYF.

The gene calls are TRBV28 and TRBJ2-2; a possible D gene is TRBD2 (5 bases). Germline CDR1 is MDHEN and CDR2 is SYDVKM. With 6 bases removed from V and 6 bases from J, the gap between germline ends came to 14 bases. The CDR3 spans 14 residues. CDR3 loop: CASRAWTEAGELFF. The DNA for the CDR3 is TGTGCCAGCAGGGCTTGGACGGAGGCCGGGGAGCTGTTTTTT.

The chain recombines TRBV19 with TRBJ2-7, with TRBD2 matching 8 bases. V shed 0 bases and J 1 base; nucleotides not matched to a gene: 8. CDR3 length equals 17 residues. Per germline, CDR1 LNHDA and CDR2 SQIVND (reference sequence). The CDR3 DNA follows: TGTGCCAGTAGTATAGATGGTGCGGGAGGAAAGTCCTACGAGCAGTACTTC. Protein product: CASSIDGAGGKSYEQYF.

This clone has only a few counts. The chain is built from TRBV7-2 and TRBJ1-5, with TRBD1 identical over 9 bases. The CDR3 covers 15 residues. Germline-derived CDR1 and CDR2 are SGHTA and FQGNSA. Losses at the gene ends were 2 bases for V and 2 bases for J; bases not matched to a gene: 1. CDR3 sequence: CASSLRTGGNQPQHF. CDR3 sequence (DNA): TGTGCCAGCAGCTTAAGGACAGGGGGCAATCAGCCCCAGCATTTT.